The 25 T cell receptor beta chains below come from one sample, sequenced in a study of T-cell reconstitution after alpha-beta-depleted transplantation in children. As it was prepared, the TCRbeta library received unique molecular identifiers. TCRdb used MiXCR to reprocess the PCR reads, holding one entry per CDR3 protein. The repertoire holds hundreds of thousands of distinct CDR3 sequences, with approximately 15% as singletons. Sample: PBMCs from the stem cell graft donor, taken from the stem cell graft. These receptors were taken from a human donor who donated a stem cell graft to a child with acute myeloid leukemia.

This clonotype has a handful of counts. This chain joins TRBV3-1 and TRBJ2-5; no definite D call. Trimming left V 0 bases short and J 4 bases short, with 6 bases between. Germline V gives CDR1 LGHDT, CDR2 YNNKEL (reference sequence). The CDR3 has 13 amino acids. CDR3 DNA sequence: TGTGCCAGCAGCCAAGATCTGGCAGAGACCCAGTACTTC. Its protein is CASSQDLAETQYF.

This clonotype was found many times. The chain links TRBV6-1 to TRBJ2-7, with a weak D call TRBD1 (6 bases). Germline CDR1 reads MNHNS; CDR2 reads SASEGT. Trimming pared 5 bases from V and 3 bases from J, leaving 14 bases between. The CDR3 covers 14 residues. CDR3 protein: CASSPRRQDYEQYV. DNA for the CDR3: TGTGCCAGCAGTCCCCGAAGACAGGACTACGAGCAGTACGTC.

Many counts were recorded for this clonotype. The CDR3 region is CSARVHPGQGNSPLHF. In nucleotides, the CDR3 is TGCAGTGCTAGAGTTCACCCGGGACAGGGGAATTCACCCCTCCACTTT. The chain recombines TRBV20-1 with TRBJ1-6; 10 bases map to TRBD1. Per germline, CDR1 DFQATT and CDR2 SNEGSKA (reference sequence). The trim removed 1 base at V and 7 bases at J, leaving 7 bases unmatched. The CDR3 consists of 16 residues.

The table lists this clonotype with a few counts. The CDR3 region has the DNA TGCGCCAGCAGCCAGGGGGACTATTACAATGAGCAGTTCTTC. Its protein product is CASSQGDYYNEQFF. The rearrangement joins TRBV4-1 to TRBJ2-1, with TRBD2 matching 7 bases. Germline CDR1 MGHRA, CDR2 YSYEKL. V dropped 3 bases and J dropped 4; count of bases not matched to a gene: 3. The CDR3 is 14 amino acids.

The chain carries TRBV7-2 and TRBJ2-1; TRBD1 might be the D (6 bases). The CDR3 length is 16 residues. CDR1 and CDR2 from the germline V gene are SGHTA and FQGNSA. The ends were cut back, 2 bases at V and 4 bases at J, with 15 bases in the middle. The CDR3 reads CASSLKRTVIYNEQFF. The CDR3 DNA is TGTGCCAGCAGCTTAAAGAGGACAGTCATATACAATGAGCAGTTCTTC.

This clonotype was seen at least ten times. The junction shows a germline mismatch at one end, possibly a read error. This chain uses TRBV5-1 with TRBJ2-3; 10 nucleotides agree with TRBD1. Germline loops: CDR1 SGHRS, CDR2 YFSETQ. The CDR3 loop spans 15 amino acids. The CDR3 loop is CASSLGTGGTDTQYF. The CDR3 nucleotides are TGTGCCAGCAGCCTTGGGACAGGGGGCACAGATACGCAGTATTTT.

This clonotype was seen a few times. The rearrangement uses TRBV15 and TRBJ2-5; TRBD2 is a possible D gene (6 bases). The CDR3 contains 14 residues. CDR1 is LNHNV and CDR2 is YYDKDF in the germline V gene (reference sequence). The V end lost 1 base, the J end lost 2 bases, and 8 bases lay between the germline ends. In DNA, the CDR3 is TGTGCCACCAGCAGAGCTGGGGGGCAAGAGACCCAGTACTTC. This translates into CATSRAGGQETQYF.

This rearrangement joins TRBV15 to TRBJ2-2; D may be TRBD1 (6 bases). From germline, CDR1 is LNHNV and CDR2 YYDKDF (reference sequence). With 2 bases removed from V and 1 base from J, the gap between germline ends came to 11 bases. The CDR3 has 16 residues. The CDR3 nucleotides read TGTGCCACCAGCAGATTCAGGGGAATGAACACCGGGGAGCTGTTTTTT. Amino acids: CATSRFRGMNTGELFF.

The chain recombines TRBV11-2 with TRBJ2-2; D perhaps matches TRBD2 (5 bases). V shed 6 bases and J shed 4 bases, with 12 bases lying between them. This CDR3 has 14 amino acids. Germline CDR1 SGHAT, CDR2 FQNNGV. The CDR3 here is CASRALVITGELFF. The CDR3 region has the DNA TGTGCCAGCAGGGCACTAGTGATCACCGGGGAGCTGTTTTTT.

This clonotype has a count of ten or more. V and J are TRBV5-1 and TRBJ1-2; D is possibly TRBD1 (5 bases). This CDR3 is built from 15 residues. V was clipped by 0 bases and J by 6 bases, with 15 bases between them. Germline V gives CDR1 SGHRS, CDR2 YFSETQ. The CDR3 loop reads CASSLEGRATDGYTF. As DNA, the CDR3 is TGCGCCAGCAGCTTGGAGGGGCGGGCCACAGATGGCTACACCTTC.

This clonotype was detected many times. V and J are TRBV5-1 and TRBJ1-5, with TRBD1 identical over 7 bases. CDR3 size: 15 residues. CDR1 is SGHRS and CDR2 is YFSETQ in the germline V gene. Unmatched junction bases numbered 5, after V lost 3 bases and J lost 2 bases. The CDR3 loop reads CASSSTGLGNQPQHF. CDR3 DNA sequence: TGCGCCAGCAGCTCGACAGGGCTAGGCAATCAGCCCCAGCATTTT.

There are a few counts of this clonotype. This sequence joins TRBV5-1 and TRBJ1-1, with D unclear. Germline loops: CDR1 SGHRS, CDR2 YFSETQ. CDR3 length: 13 amino acids. V was clipped by 5 bases and J by 0 bases, with 8 bases between them. The CDR3 region is CASSKNLNTEAFF. The CDR3 DNA is TGCGCCAGCAGTAAGAACTTGAACACTGAAGCTTTCTTT.

The chain uses TRBV6-1 and TRBJ2-1; 7 positions match TRBD1. The V gene's germline CDR1 is MNHNS and CDR2 SASEGT. CDR3 length equals 14 residues. The ends lost 6 bases at V and 4 bases at J; junction bases unmatched: 6. CDR3 bases: TGTGCCAGCAGGGGACAGCCACTTTACAATGAGCAGTTCTTC. Translation: CASRGQPLYNEQFF.

This clonotype was observed many times. The chain couples TRBV20-1 to TRBJ2-5, with 11 bases aligning to TRBD2. CDR3 size: 12 residues. The junction had 1 base not matched to a gene; V was cut back by 6 bases and J by 4 bases. The germline V gene has CDR1 DFQATT and CDR2 SNEGSKA (reference sequence). In DNA, the CDR3 is TGCAGTGCAACTAGCGGGGGAGAGACCCAGTACTTC. It translates to CSATSGGETQYF.

This chain joins TRBV6-1 and TRBJ2-1; D ambiguous. The CDR3 has 14 amino acids. Trimming removed 4 bases at V and 1 base at J, with 8 bases between. CDR1 and CDR2 from the germline V gene are MNHNS and SASEGT. Here the CDR3 DNA reads TGTGCCAGCAGTGGGTTGGCATCCTACAATGAGCAGTTCTTC. This translates into CASSGLASYNEQFF.

The CDR3: CASSKALPGPSSYEQYF. CDR3 DNA sequence: TGTGCCAGCAGCAAAGCGCTTCCAGGGCCAAGCTCCTACGAGCAGTACTTC. The chain is built from TRBV21-1 and TRBJ2-7; TRBD2, the D gene given by the table, was not confirmed from the DNA. TRBV21-1 is an annotated pseudogene. This CDR3 spans 17 amino acids.

This clonotype has more than one count but fewer than ten. V is TRBV12-3 or TRBV12-4 and J is TRBJ1-2; possibly TRBD1 for D (6 bases). V was shortened by 7 bases and J by 2 bases, with 20 bases between the two germline ends. The CDR3 runs 16 residues. This CDR3 is CASNRGGQHVNYGYTF. In nucleotides, the CDR3 is TGTGCCAGCAACCGAGGAGGACAGCACGTAAACTATGGCTACACCTTC.

The V gene is TRBV12-3 or TRBV12-4, the J gene TRBJ2-7; 7 bases line up with TRBD1. With 1 base clipped from V and 2 bases from J, the junction kept 2 bases outside the gene matches. The CDR3 covers 14 residues. The CDR3, as DNA: TGTGCCAGCAGTTTAGTAGACAGGGCCTACGAGCAGTACTTC. It yields the protein CASSLVDRAYEQYF.

This clonotype was counted many times. The chain links TRBV12-3 or TRBV12-4 to TRBJ1-1; D gene uncertain. This CDR3 has 11 amino acids. Trimming removed 7 bases at V and 6 bases at J, with 9 bases between. The chain's CDR3 is CASTAGSEAFF. CDR3 DNA: TGTGCCAGCACTGCGGGTTCTGAAGCTTTCTTT.

The chain uses TRBV12-3 or TRBV12-4 and TRBJ2-7; D call uncertain. The CDR3 spans 16 residues. V lost 3 bases, J lost 2 bases, and 17 bases lay in between. The CDR3 DNA is TGTGCCAGCAGTTTCGTCCCATTGGCGCCGACCTACGAGCAGTACTTC. Translating it yields CASSFVPLAPTYEQYF.

J is TRBJ1-5 and V is TRBV12-3 or TRBV12-4; 12 nucleotides match TRBD1. The CDR3 contains 14 residues. Losses at the gene ends were 8 bases for V and 2 bases for J; bases not matched to a gene: 1. CDR3 nucleotides: TGTGCCAGCGGGACAGGGGGCGGCAATCAGCCCCAGCATTTT. This encodes CASGTGGGNQPQHF.

The chain employs TRBV15 and TRBJ2-1, with D unclear. Trimming stripped 5 bases from V and 5 bases from J, with 10 bases between. The CDR3 sequence is 13 residues long. Germline CDR1 and CDR2: LNHNV and YYDKDF (reference sequence). DNA of the CDR3: TGTGCCACCAGCCCGACGCCTAACAATGAGCAGTTCTTC. Translation gives CATSPTPNNEQFF.

There are many counts of this clonotype. The rearrangement uses TRBV7-6 and TRBJ2-7, with D perhaps TRBD2 (5 bases). V was shortened by 1 base and J by 0 bases, with 16 bases between the two germline ends. CDR3 length equals 17 residues. Germline CDR1 reads SGHVS; CDR2 reads FNYEAQ. The DNA of the CDR3 is TGTGCCAGCAGCTTAGGCCCTGGAGGTTCCAACTCCTACGAGCAGTACTTC. It is translated as CASSLGPGGSNSYEQYF. The full variable domain, completed using reference TRBV7-6 and TRBJ2-7, is GAGVSQSPRYKVTKRGQDVALRCDPISGHVSLYWYRQALGQGPEFLTYFNYEAQQDKSGLPNDRFSAERPEGSISTLTIQRTEQRDSAMYRCASSLGPGGSNSYEQYFGPGTRLTVT.

This clonotype was counted at least ten times. This chain uses TRBV29-1 with TRBJ1-1, with D possibly TRBD1 on 6 matching bases. Per germline, CDR1 SQVTM and CDR2 ANQGSEA. Between the trimmed V and J ends, which lost 6 bases and 3 bases, there was a span of 14 bases. The CDR3 is made up of 13 amino acids. The DNA of the CDR3 is TGCAGCGTGGGGGCCGCAGGGGACACTGAAGCTTTCTTT. Its protein is CSVGAAGDTEAFF. Full variable domain (rest looked up from reference TRBV29-1 and TRBJ1-1): SAVISQKPSRDICQRGTSLTIQCQVDSQVTMMFWYRQQPGQSLTLIATANQGSEATYESGFVIDKFPISRPNLTFSTLTVSNMSPEDSSIYLCSVGAAGDTEAFFGQGTRLTVV.

V usage is TRBV4-1 and J usage is TRBJ2-3; no definite D call. This CDR3 is built from 15 residues. Germline V gene lookup returns CDR1 MGHRA and CDR2 YSYEKL. The V gene lost 2 bases and the J gene lost 0 bases, with 9 bases spanning the gap. In DNA, the CDR3 is TGCGCCAGCAGCCAACCGGTGAGAAGCACAGATACGCAGTATTTT. It specifies CASSQPVRSTDTQYF.